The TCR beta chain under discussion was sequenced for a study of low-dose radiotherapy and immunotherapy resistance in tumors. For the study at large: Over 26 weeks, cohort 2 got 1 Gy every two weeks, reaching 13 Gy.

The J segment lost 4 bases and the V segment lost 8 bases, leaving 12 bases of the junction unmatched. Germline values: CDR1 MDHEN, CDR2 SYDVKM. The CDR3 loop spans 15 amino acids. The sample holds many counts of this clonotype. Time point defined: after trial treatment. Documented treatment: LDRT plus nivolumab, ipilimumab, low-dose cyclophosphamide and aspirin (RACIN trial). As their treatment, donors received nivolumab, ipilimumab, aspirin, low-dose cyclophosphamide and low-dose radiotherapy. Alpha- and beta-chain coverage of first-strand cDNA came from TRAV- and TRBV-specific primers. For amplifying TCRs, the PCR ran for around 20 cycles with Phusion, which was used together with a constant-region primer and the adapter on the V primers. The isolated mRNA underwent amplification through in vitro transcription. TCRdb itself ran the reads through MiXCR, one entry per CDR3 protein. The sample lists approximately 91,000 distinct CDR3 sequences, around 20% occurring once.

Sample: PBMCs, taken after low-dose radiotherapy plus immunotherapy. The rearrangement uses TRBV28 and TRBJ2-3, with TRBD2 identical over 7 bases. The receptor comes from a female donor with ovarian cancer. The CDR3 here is CASGRGVGLADTQYF. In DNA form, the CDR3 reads TGTGCCAGCGGCCGGGGGGTTGGCTTAGCAGATACGCAGTATTTT.